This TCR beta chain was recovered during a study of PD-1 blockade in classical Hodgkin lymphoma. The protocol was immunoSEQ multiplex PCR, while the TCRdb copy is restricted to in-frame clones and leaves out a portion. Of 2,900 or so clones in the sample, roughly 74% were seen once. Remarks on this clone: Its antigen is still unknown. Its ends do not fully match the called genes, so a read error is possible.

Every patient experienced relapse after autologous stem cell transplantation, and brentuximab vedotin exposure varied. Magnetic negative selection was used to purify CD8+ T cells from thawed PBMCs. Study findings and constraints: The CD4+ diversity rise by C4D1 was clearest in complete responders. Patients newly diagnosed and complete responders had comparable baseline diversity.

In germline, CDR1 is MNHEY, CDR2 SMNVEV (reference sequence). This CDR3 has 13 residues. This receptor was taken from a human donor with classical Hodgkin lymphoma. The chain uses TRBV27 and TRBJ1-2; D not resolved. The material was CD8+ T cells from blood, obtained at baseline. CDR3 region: CASSPTANYGCTF. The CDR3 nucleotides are TGTGCCAGCAGTCCTACGGCAAACTATGGCTGCACCTTC.